These 30 T cell receptor beta chains came from one sample sequenced in a study of blood T cell repertoires in COVID-19. Assay used: immunoSEQ multiplex PCR; TCRdb lists only in-frame clones, some missing. The sample has 90,000 to 120,000 clones; 60% to 85% are singletons. The specimen was peripheral blood. These receptors all come from a man aged 65 to 85 with acute or convalescent COVID-19.

The V gene is TRBV19, the J gene TRBJ2-1; 10 bases agree with TRBD1. CDR1 LNHDA and CDR2 SQIVND come from the germline V gene (reference sequence). J gave up 3 bases and V 6 bases, and 5 bases lay outside the gene matches. This CDR3 spans 15 amino acids. The CDR3 DNA is TGTGCCAGTAGACGCCGGACAGGGGGCTACAATGAGCAGTTCTTC. Its translation: CASRRRTGGYNEQFF.

The CDR3 sequence is CASSSGTGFSEAFF. CDR3 nucleotides: TGCGCCAGCAGCTCAGGGACAGGTTTTTCCGAAGCTTTCTTT. The V call is TRBV5-1, the J call TRBJ1-1; 8 nucleotides align to TRBD1. The V and J ends lost 3 bases and 8 bases, in that order; junction bases with no gene match: 9. CDR3 length: 14 amino acids. Germline V gene data show CDR1 as SGHRS and CDR2 as YFSETQ.

V usage is TRBV2 and J usage is TRBJ2-1; 7 nucleotides align to TRBD1. Germline trimming cut 1 base from V and 5 bases from J; bases unmatched to any gene: 5. The CDR3 totals 15 residues. Germline CDR1 SNHLY, CDR2 FYNNEI. CDR3 residues: CASSEEQGPHNEQFF. The DNA of the CDR3 is TGTGCCAGCAGTGAAGAACAGGGGCCGCACAATGAGCAGTTCTTC.

The chain has TRBV11-3 and TRBJ2-5; 7 bases are a match to TRBD1. Per the germline V gene, CDR1 is SGHNT and CDR2 is YENEEA. The CDR3 loop spans 14 amino acids. V dropped 1 base and J dropped 5; count of bases not matched to a gene: 4. CDR3 bases: TGTGCCAGCAGCTTAGGTACAGGGGCGGAGACCCAGTACTTC. It codes for CASSLGTGAETQYF.

The V and J genes are TRBV27 and TRBJ1-1; possibly TRBD1 for D (5 bases). Germline values: CDR1 MNHEY, CDR2 SMNVEV (reference sequence). V was pared by 6 bases and J by 5 bases, with 13 bases between. This CDR3 contains 13 residues. The CDR3 bases are TGTGCCAGCAGGGGCAGGGTGGGGACTGAAGCTTTCTTT. As protein: CASRGRVGTEAFF.

This clone was seen a handful of times. The chain employs TRBV12-3 or TRBV12-4 and TRBJ1-6; the match to TRBD1 covers 8 bases. Unmatched junction bases numbered 5, after V lost 6 bases and J lost 10 bases. The CDR3 is 13 amino acids. CDR3 DNA: TGTGCCAGCAGCCCAGGGGGCGGATCACCCCTCCACTTT. Its protein is CASSPGGGSPLHF.

V is TRBV5-1 and J is TRBJ2-7; perhaps TRBD2 as D (5 bases). Per germline, CDR1 SGHRS and CDR2 YFSETQ. The CDR3 has 13 amino acids. The V end lost 5 bases, the J end lost 3 bases, and 12 bases lay between the germline ends. CDR3 amino acids: CASSINEGYEQYF. In nucleotides, the CDR3 is TGCGCCAGCAGTATCAATGAGGGCTACGAGCAGTACTTC. Variable domain in full (rest from reference TRBV5-1 and TRBJ2-7): KAGVTQTPRYLIKTRGQQVTLSCSPISGHRSVSWYQQTPGQGLQFLFEYFSETQRNKGNFPGRFSGRQFSNSRSEMNVSTLELGDSALYLCASSINEGYEQYFGPGTRLTVT.

The J gene is TRBJ1-5, the V gene TRBV3-1 (or the pseudogene TRBV3-2); D not certain. Trimming left V 4 bases short and J 7 bases short, with 11 bases between. CDR1 and CDR2 (germline): LGHDT, YNNKEL (reference sequence). This CDR3 comprises 13 residues. DNA of the CDR3: TGTGCCAGCAGCCCTTTAGAGGGCCAGCCCCAGCATTTT. This encodes CASSPLEGQPQHF.

J is TRBJ2-1 and V is TRBV5-1; 9 nucleotides align to TRBD1. The V and J ends lost 6 bases and 5 bases, in that order; junction bases with no gene match: 6. The CDR3 is made up of 14 amino acids. Germline V CDR1 and CDR2: SGHRS, YFSETQ. This CDR3 is CASKGTGRDNEQFF. For the CDR3, the DNA is TGCGCCAGCAAAGGGACAGGGCGCGACAATGAGCAGTTCTTC. The full variable domain, in which reference TRBV5-1 and TRBJ2-1 provide the parts outside the CDR3, is KAGVTQTPRYLIKTRGQQVTLSCSPISGHRSVSWYQQTPGQGLQFLFEYFSETQRNKGNFPGRFSGRQFSNSRSEMNVSTLELGDSALYLCASKGTGRDNEQFFGPGTRLTVL.

The rearrangement uses TRBV3-1 (or the pseudogene TRBV3-2) and TRBJ2-3; TRBD2 agrees at 9 bases. V shed 4 bases, J shed 0 bases, and the junction held 8 bases outside the gene matches. Germline-derived CDR1 and CDR2 are LGHDT and YNNKEL (reference sequence). The CDR3 is 17 residues long. CDR3 residues: CASSPGTSSRSTDTQYF. The CDR3 DNA is TGTGCCAGCAGCCCAGGGACTAGCTCGCGTAGCACAGATACGCAGTATTTT.

The chain employs TRBV2 and TRBJ2-7; TRBD1 matches 8 bases. J was trimmed by 6 bases and V by 4 bases; bases with no gene match: 8. Germline CDR1 is SNHLY and CDR2 is FYNNEI. The CDR3 is 14 residues long. The CDR3 here is CASSVKQGVGEQYF. The CDR3 nucleotides read TGTGCCAGCAGTGTAAAACAGGGGGTTGGCGAGCAGTACTTC.

The rearrangement uses TRBV29-1 and TRBJ2-7, with 10 nucleotides matching TRBD1. V was clipped by 6 bases and J by 7 bases; unmatched bases: 3. The length of the CDR3 is 11 residues. Germline values: CDR1 SQVTM, CDR2 ANQGSEA. The CDR3 bases are TGCAGCGTCCGGACAGGGGGAGAGCAGTACTTC. This sequence encodes CSVRTGGEQYF.

The rearrangement links TRBV18 to TRBJ1-2; the D gene is possibly TRBD1 (5 bases). The CDR3 extends over 16 amino acids. Germline CDR1 and CDR2: KGHSH and LQKENI. The V gene lost 2 bases and the J gene lost 3 bases, with 16 bases spanning the gap. The CDR3 region is CASSPSAGPVHYGYTF. CDR3 nucleotide sequence: TGTGCCAGCTCACCATCGGCAGGGCCAGTTCACTATGGCTACACCTTC. Complete variable domain (other parts from reference TRBV18 and TRBJ1-2): NAGVMQNPRHLVRRRGQEARLRCSPMKGHSHVYWYRQLPEEGLKFMVYLQKENIIDESGMPKERFSAEFPKEGPSILRIQQVVRGDSAAYFCASSPSAGPVHYGYTFGSGTRLTVV.

The rearrangement links TRBV6-5 to TRBJ2-2, with a tentative D call TRBD2 (7 bases). The V gene's germline CDR1 is MNHEY and CDR2 SVGAGI. The CDR3 has 15 amino acids. The V and J ends lost 2 bases and 6 bases respectively, with 13 bases between them. DNA of the CDR3: TGTGCCAGCAGTTACCCCGGGGGGCGGGCCGGGGAGCTGTTTTTT. Amino acid sequence: CASSYPGGRAGELFF.

The rearrangement uses TRBV2 and TRBJ2-5, with 8 bases fitting TRBD1. Germline V gives CDR1 SNHLY, CDR2 FYNNEI. V was clipped by 5 bases and J by 5 bases; unmatched bases: 7. This CDR3 comprises 14 residues. The CDR3 sequence: CASSTGGQMETQYF. In nucleotides, the CDR3 is TGTGCCAGCAGTACAGGGGGGCAGATGGAGACCCAGTACTTC.

The rearrangement joins TRBV19 to TRBJ1-1; 10 bases fit TRBD1. Germline assignment: CDR1 LNHDA and CDR2 SQIVND (reference sequence). J lost 4 bases, V lost 5 bases, and 7 bases had no gene match. The CDR3 extends over 15 amino acids. The CDR3 DNA reads as TGTGCCAGTAGTCTCGACAGGGGGCTGGGCACTGAAGCTTTCTTT. Translation gives CASSLDRGLGTEAFF.

V is TRBV7-7 and J is TRBJ2-5; 8 bases align to TRBD2. CDR1 is SSHAT, CDR2 FNYEAQ, per germline (reference sequence). The CDR3 contains 15 residues. Germline trimming cut 5 bases from V and 2 bases from J; bases unmatched to any gene: 7. The CDR3 nucleotides are TGTGCCAGCAGCCTGGTAGCGGGGTTTCAAGAGACCCAGTACTTC. Its translation is CASSLVAGFQETQYF.

Here the CDR3 reads CASSIQGTDFSPLHF. The CDR3 coding sequence is TGTGCCAGTAGTATCCAAGGGACAGATTTTTCACCCCTCCACTTT. The chain has TRBV19 and TRBJ1-6; 7 positions match TRBD1. Germline CDR1 and CDR2: LNHDA and SQIVND (reference sequence). Losses at the gene ends were 3 bases for V and 9 bases for J; bases not matched to a gene: 8. The CDR3 sequence is 15 residues long.

The V call is TRBV2, the J call TRBJ2-3, with TRBD1 as a possible D gene (6 bases). The V gene lost 6 bases and the J gene lost 4 bases, with 11 bases spanning the gap. Germline V CDR1 and CDR2: SNHLY, FYNNEI. The CDR3 has 13 amino acids. The CDR3 loop is CASRVQGPDTQYF. CDR3 coding DNA: TGTGCCAGCAGGGTACAGGGACCAGATACGCAGTATTTT.

This clone was recorded only once. The J gene is TRBJ2-2, the V gene TRBV2; possible D gene TRBD1, 6 bases. Germline-derived CDR1 and CDR2 are SNHLY and FYNNEI. The CDR3 extends over 16 amino acids. V lost 3 bases and J 7 bases, leaving 18 bases between the germline ends. The CDR3 nucleotides read TGTGCCAGCAGTGAGATCGACTTGGGGGCTAACGGGGAGCTGTTTTTT. The encoded protein is CASSEIDLGANGELFF. Full variable domain (missing parts from reference TRBV2 and TRBJ2-2): EPEVTQTPSHQVTQMGQEVILRCVPISNHLYFYWYRQILGQKVEFLVSFYNNEISEKSEIFDDQFSVERPDGSNFTLKIRSTKLEDSAMYFCASSEIDLGANGELFFGEGSRLTVL.

The chain carries TRBV28 and TRBJ1-1; tentative D call: TRBD1 (5 bases). Germline CDR1 is MDHEN and CDR2 is SYDVKM. This CDR3 spans 14 amino acids. The ends were cut back, 4 bases at V and 1 base at J, with 10 bases in the middle. The CDR3 protein is CASSSGLQNTEAFF. The CDR3 coding sequence is TGTGCCAGCAGTTCGGGACTCCAGAACACTGAAGCTTTCTTT. Supplemented by reference TRBV28 and TRBJ1-1, the full variable domain reads DVKVTQSSRYLVKRTGEKVFLECVQDMDHENMFWYRQDPGLGLRLIYFSYDVKMKEKGDIPEGYSVSREKKERFSLILESASTNQTSMYLCASSSGLQNTEAFFGQGTRLTVV.

This clone was detected only once. The chain uses TRBV29-1 and TRBJ1-1, with D possibly being TRBD1 (5 bases). This CDR3 contains 13 residues. CDR1 and CDR2 from the germline V gene are SQVTM and ANQGSEA. V shed 3 bases and J shed 4 bases, with 12 bases lying between them. The CDR3 DNA reads as TGCAGCGTTGATCCAGGGAAAGGCACTGAAGCTTTCTTT. Translation gives CSVDPGKGTEAFF.

The rearrangement uses TRBV6-5 and TRBJ2-5; TRBD1 matches at 9 bases. Unmatched junction bases numbered 5, after V lost 5 bases and J lost 7 bases. This CDR3 has 13 amino acids. Germline CDR1 reads MNHEY; CDR2 reads SVGAGI. CDR3 nucleotides: TGTGCCAGCAGTAGTCGACAGGGGGGGACCCAGTACTTC. Its protein product is CASSSRQGGTQYF.

The CDR3 DNA sequence: TGTGCCAGTACTCTAAGTGCAGGGGGCTCTCAGCCCCAGCATTTT. It is translated as CASTLSAGGSQPQHF. The chain combines TRBV19 with TRBJ1-5; 8 bases agree with TRBD1. CDR3 length: 15 residues. Per germline, CDR1 LNHDA and CDR2 SQIVND (reference sequence). After removal of 7 bases from V and 6 bases from J, the junction contained 11 bases not matched to a gene.

The V call is TRBV9, the J call TRBJ2-1; 9 nucleotides line up with TRBD2. The CDR3 loop spans 17 amino acids. Trimming took 0 bases from V and 1 from J; bases not matched to a gene: 5. In germline, CDR1 is SGDLS, CDR2 YYNGEE. The CDR3 region has the DNA TGTGCCAGCAGCGTAGTTTTAGCGGGGGCTTCCTACAATGAGCAGTTCTTC. It is translated as CASSVVLAGASYNEQFF. Together with reference TRBV9 and TRBJ2-1, the CDR3 gives the full variable domain: DSGVTQTPKHLITATGQRVTLRCSPRSGDLSVYWYQQSLDQGLQFLIQYYNGEERAKGNILERFSAQQFPDLHSELNLSSLELGDSALYFCASSVVLAGASYNEQFFGPGTRLTVL.

The chain employs TRBV7-2 and TRBJ1-6; 9 bases match TRBD1. This CDR3 contains 15 residues. Per the germline V gene, CDR1 is SGHTA and CDR2 is FQGNSA. Trimming took 2 bases from V and 10 from J; bases not matched to a gene: 6. Here the CDR3 reads CASSLRQGVESPLHF. CDR3 bases: TGTGCCAGCAGCTTACGACAGGGGGTAGAATCACCCCTCCACTTT.

This chain uses TRBV5-4 with TRBJ1-2; D unresolved. The V end was cut by 0 bases, the J end by 0 bases, with 6 bases between. Per the germline V gene, CDR1 is SGHNT and CDR2 is YYREEE (reference sequence). This CDR3 contains 14 residues. CDR3 bases: TGTGCCAGCAGCTTGGACCAGACTAACTATGGCTACACCTTC. Translating gives CASSLDQTNYGYTF.

As to this clone: Other DNA sequences in the sample encode the same CDR3. The chain combines TRBV2 with TRBJ1-2, with D tentatively TRBD1 (5 bases). The germline V gene encodes CDR1 SNHLY and CDR2 FYNNEI. Trimming cost V 2 bases and J 4 bases, with 11 bases left between them. The CDR3 consists of 14 residues. CDR3 nucleotide sequence: TGTGCCAGCAGTGAATTGCGGGGCCTCTATGGCTACACCTTC. It yields the protein CASSELRGLYGYTF.

The chain is built from TRBV27 and TRBJ1-1, with D perhaps TRBD1 (5 bases). V was pared by 6 bases and J by 4 bases, with 18 bases between. The CDR3 length is 15 residues. Germline V lookup: CDR1 MNHEY, CDR2 SMNVEV (reference sequence). CDR3 sequence (DNA): TGTGCCAGCAGCCCCCGGGACGGGAGGAGCACTGAAGCTTTCTTT. As protein: CASSPRDGRSTEAFF.

The rearrangement uses TRBV7-9 and TRBJ2-2; TRBD1 aligns across 9 bases. The V segment lost 1 base and the J segment 4 bases; nucleotides outside the gene matches: 7. This CDR3 is built from 17 residues. Germline V CDR1 and CDR2: SEHNR, FQNEAQ (reference sequence). The CDR3 nucleotides are TGTGCCAGCAGCTTAGAGCTACAGGGGGCGAGCACCGGGGAGCTGTTTTTT. Its protein is CASSLELQGASTGELFF.